Listed below are T cell receptor beta chains from one sample, sequenced in a study of blood T cell repertoires in COVID-19. The data were produced by immunoSEQ multiplex PCR, yet TCRdb's version contains in-frame clones alone and is incomplete. The sample lists around 220,000 clones; around 88% were seen once. Sequenced material: peripheral blood. The receptors stem from a man aged 18-30 years with active or convalescent COVID-19. CDR3s include the opening cysteine and the closing phenylalanine or tryptophan. D genes are given only for firm matches. For some rows the clone size is stated as once, few or many, or as a class when expanded; others skip it.

-	TRBV30	TRBJ1-2	few	TGTGCCTGGACCCCCGATAGGGGGAATGGCTACACCTTC	CAWTPDRGNGYTF
TRBD2	TRBV3-1/TRBV3-2	TRBJ2-1	few	TGTGCCAGCAGCCCCAGCGGGAAAGAGCAGTTCTTC	CASSPSGKEQFF
-	TRBV6-5	TRBJ2-3	once	TGTGCCAGCAGCCGCAGGGTCACAGATACGCAGTATTTT	CASSRRVTDTQYF
TRBD1	TRBV7-8	TRBJ1-2	-	TGTGCCAGCAGCTTAGAGGGACAGGTGATTTGGTATGGCTACACCTTC	CASSLEGQVIWYGYTF
TRBD1	TRBV2	TRBJ2-1	-	TGTGCCAGCAGGCTTAGGACAGGGCTTCCCTACAATGAGCAGTTCTTC	CASRLRTGLPYNEQFF
-	TRBV5-1	TRBJ1-1	-	TGCGCCAGCAGCCTACGGGGGTCGCCTGAAGCTTTCTTT	CASSLRGSPEAFF
-	TRBV14	TRBJ1-1	-	TGTGCCAGCAGCCGGGGGCCCGACACTGAAGCTTTCTTT	CASSRGPDTEAFF
-	TRBV2	TRBJ1-5	once	TGTGCCAGCAGTTTCAGGGTAAATCAGCCCCAGCATTTT	CASSFRVNQPQHF
-	TRBV19	TRBJ1-2	once	TGTGCCAGTAGTTTCTCAGCCGGAGGGAACTATGGCTACACCTTC	CASSFSAGGNYGYTF
TRBD1	TRBV3-1/TRBV3-2	TRBJ2-7	-	TGTGCCAGCAGCCAAGGCCCAACAGGGGGCTACTTCTACGAGCAGTACTTC	CASSQGPTGGYFYEQYF
TRBD2	TRBV4-2	TRBJ2-7	-	TGTGCCAGCAGCCAAGCTAGCGGGAGTTTTTCCTACGAGCAGTACTTC	CASSQASGSFSYEQYF
TRBD1	TRBV30	TRBJ1-5	-	TGTGCCTGGAGCCAGGGGGCTTCGAGCAATCAGCCCCAGCATTTT	CAWSQGASSNQPQHF
TRBD1	TRBV27	TRBJ2-1	-	TGTGCCAGCAGTTCCGGACAGGGAAGGGATTGGAATGAGCAGTTCTTC	CASSSGQGRDWNEQFF
TRBD1	TRBV18	TRBJ1-5	once	TGTGCCAGCTCGGACAGGTCCTTAAGCAATCAGCCCCAGCATTTT	CASSDRSLSNQPQHF
TRBD1	TRBV6-5	TRBJ1-4	-	TGTGCCAGCAGTCCATGGACAGGGACGGGTGAAAAACTGTTTTTT	CASSPWTGTGEKLFF
TRBD1	TRBV27	TRBJ1-1	-	TGTGCCAGCAGTCTTACCCAGGGGGCTGAAGCTTTCTTT	CASSLTQGAEAFF
-	TRBV11-2	TRBJ1-1	-	TGTGCCAGCGAGCGGGGCGACACTGAAGCTTTCTTT	CASERGDTEAFF
TRBD1	TRBV10-1	TRBJ1-5	many	TGCGCCAGCAGGCACAGGGGGCTGTGGAGCAATCAGCCCCAGCATTTT	CASRHRGLWSNQPQHF
-	TRBV11-2	TRBJ2-7	-	TGTGCCAGCAACCCCGCCAGGCGAGCCTACGAGCAGTACTTC	CASNPARRAYEQYF
TRBD2	TRBV7-2	TRBJ2-7	once	TGTGCCAGCAGCCCCGAATCAGGAGCGGGAGGTACCTACGAGCAGTACTTC	CASSPESGAGGTYEQYF
TRBD1	TRBV28	TRBJ1-3	-	TGTGCCAGCAGCAAACAGGGGGCATACGGAAACACCATATATTTT	CASSKQGAYGNTIYF
TRBD2	TRBV3-1/TRBV3-2	TRBJ2-3	-	TGTGCCAGCAGCCAAGATGCGGGGAGCGGGAATACGCAGTATTTT	CASSQDAGSGNTQYF
TRBD2	TRBV10-3	TRBJ2-4	-	TGTGCCATCAGTGGGACTAGCGGGAGCCAAAACATTCAGTACTTC	CAISGTSGSQNIQYF
-	TRBV19	TRBJ1-2	-	TGTGCCAGTAGTATCGTCGCGGACAAGAACTATGGCTACACCTTC	CASSIVADKNYGYTF
-	TRBV3-1/TRBV3-2	TRBJ2-7	-	TGTGCCAGCAGCCAACCGAGAACCTACGAGCAGTACTTC	CASSQPRTYEQYF
TRBD1	TRBV6-4	TRBJ1-1	once	TGTGCCAGCAAGCCCGGGACAGGGGGCTCTGAAGCTTTCTTT	CASKPGTGGSEAFF
TRBD1	TRBV19	TRBJ1-1	-	TGTGCCAGTAGTTCTCCGACAGGGACCCCGACAACGTCCGATGCTTTCTTT	CASSSPTGTPTTSDAFF
TRBD2	TRBV7-3	TRBJ2-3	-	TGTGCCAGCAGCTCAGGACTAGCGGCGAGCACAGATACGCAGTATTTT	CASSSGLAASTDTQYF
TRBD1	TRBV15	TRBJ1-1	-	TGTGCCACCAGCAGACTAGCCGGGACAGGGCGAAACACTGAAGCTTTCTTT	CATSRLAGTGRNTEAFF
-	TRBV15	TRBJ1-1	-	TGTGCCACCAGCAGGTTGGGGTGGGGGCTAGTTCACACTGAAGCTTTCTTT	CATSRLGWGLVHTEAFF
-	TRBV4-1	TRBJ1-2	-	TGCGCCAGCAGCCAAGAAGGTACGGAGGGCTACACCTTC	CASSQEGTEGYTF
TRBD1	TRBV5-1	TRBJ2-1	-	TGCGCCAGCAGCAACGCAGGGGGAGCCTACAATGAGCAGTTCTTC	CASSNAGGAYNEQFF
TRBD2	TRBV6-5	TRBJ2-5	-	TGTGCCAGCAGGGCGGGACTAGCGGAGACCCAGTACTTC	CASRAGLAETQYF
-	TRBV6-6	TRBJ2-3	-	TGTGCCAGCAGTTACGGCGGGCGCACAGATACGCAGTATTTT	CASSYGGRTDTQYF
TRBD1	TRBV19	TRBJ2-5	-	TGTGCCAGCCAAGACAGGGCAGAGACCCAGTACTTC	CASQDRAETQYF
-	TRBV6-5	TRBJ1-4	-	TGTGCCAGCAGTCTACTTCCAGGCGAGGAAAAACTGTTTTTT	CASSLLPGEEKLFF
-	TRBV19	TRBJ2-1	-	TGTGCCAGTAGCCCGGGGACTCCGGGGGATGAGCAGTTCTTC	CASSPGTPGDEQFF
-	TRBV6-4	TRBJ2-2	-	TGTGCCAGCAGTGCCTTGAGAACAGCCGGGGAGCTGTTTTTT	CASSALRTAGELFF
-	TRBV6-5	TRBJ1-1	-	TGTGCCAGCAGCCAGACTTTTAACACTGAAGCTTTCTTT	CASSQTFNTEAFF
TRBD1	TRBV5-1	TRBJ2-5	-	TGCGCCAGCAGCTTCGCGACAGGGCAAGAGACCCAGTACTTC	CASSFATGQETQYF
-	TRBV6-5	TRBJ1-1	-	TGTGCCAGCAGTTACTCGTCCGTTTCCCCTGAAGCTTTCTTT	CASSYSSVSPEAFF
-	TRBV7-8	TRBJ2-1	-	TGTGCCAGCAGCCTCAGCGGAACGGAATACAATGAGCAGTTCTTC	CASSLSGTEYNEQFF
TRBD2	TRBV6-2/TRBV6-3	TRBJ2-2	few	TGTGCCAGCAGTTACCGGTCGGGCGGGAGGCGGCCCGGGGAGCTGTTTTTT	CASSYRSGGRRPGELFF
TRBD1	TRBV5-4	TRBJ2-6	-	TGTGCCAGCAGCTTAAGGACAGGGGTGGTGGCTGGGGCCAACGTCCTGACTTTC	CASSLRTGVVAGANVLTF
TRBD1	TRBV6-6	TRBJ1-1	-	TGTGCCAGCAGTCCAGGGGACAGGGGGCCGGGGGGTGAAGCTTTCTTT	CASSPGDRGPGGEAFF
-	TRBV28	TRBJ2-7	-	TGTGCCAGCAGTTTAGGAGGGAGATACGAGCAGTACTTC	CASSLGGRYEQYF
TRBD1	TRBV29-1	TRBJ2-7	-	TGCAGCGTCCTCCGGGACAGCTACTACGAGCAGTACTTC	CSVLRDSYYEQYF
-	TRBV6-6	TRBJ1-5	-	TGTGCCAGCAGTTACTTGAGGGCCCGGAACAATCAGCCCCAGCATTTT	CASSYLRARNNQPQHF